This T cell receptor (beta chain) was sequenced during a study of CD8 T cells in Susac syndrome. Findings of the study overall: The CD4+ T cell repertoires in Susac syndrome did not show any clonal expansion.

Worth noting for this clonotype: Its cognate antigen is unknown.

RNA, at about 0.45 to 1 ug, was reverse transcribed with random hexamers. TCRdb analysed the immunoSEQ multiplex PCR reads with MiXCR anew, one entry per CDR3 protein. Among approximately 180,000 distinct CDR3 sequences, roughly 90% were seen once, and the ten largest hold around 0.085%. The material sequenced was CD4+ T cells from PBMCs. This receptor was identified in a human donor with Susac syndrome.

The CDR3 here is CSASHPSANYEQYF. The CDR3, as DNA: TGCAGTGCTTCCCACCCTAGCGCTAACTACGAGCAGTACTTC. The chain recombines TRBV20-1 with TRBJ2-7; maybe TRBD2 (6 bases). Germline V gene sequence: CDR1 DFQATT, CDR2 SNEGSKA (reference sequence). This CDR3 region has 14 residues. V was pared by 5 bases and J by 3 bases, with 17 bases between.